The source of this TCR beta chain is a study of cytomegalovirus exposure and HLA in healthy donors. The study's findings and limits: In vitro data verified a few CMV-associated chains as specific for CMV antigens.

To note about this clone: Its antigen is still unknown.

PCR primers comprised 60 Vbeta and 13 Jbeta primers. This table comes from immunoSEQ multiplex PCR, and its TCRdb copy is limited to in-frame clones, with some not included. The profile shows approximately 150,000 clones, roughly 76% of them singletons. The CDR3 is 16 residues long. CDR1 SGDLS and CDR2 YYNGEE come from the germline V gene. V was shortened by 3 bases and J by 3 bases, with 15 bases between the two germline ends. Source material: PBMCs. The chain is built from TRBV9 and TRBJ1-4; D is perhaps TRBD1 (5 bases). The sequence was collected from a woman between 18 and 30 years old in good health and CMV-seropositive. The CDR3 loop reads CASSAGGGGANEKLFF. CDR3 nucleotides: TGTGCCAGCAGCGCCGGCGGCGGGGGAGCTAATGAAAAACTGTTTTTT.